This T cell receptor (beta chain) was identified during a study of CD4 and CD8 cells across lung adenocarcinoma regions (dated by TCRdb to the late 2010s). About the full investigation: The study examined intratumor heterogeneity of the T cell receptor repertoire by comparing tumor centers with tumor margins.

The library came from PCR. Reads for this sample came from a HiSeq X Ten. The public reads were reprocessed in TCRdb via fastp at Q25 and MiXCR, keeping in-frame beta chains. Rows merge per CDR3 protein into single entries with the most common DNA and genes. The sample table contains 9,500 to 11,000 distinct CDR3 sequences; only one count was recorded for about 59% of them. The ten largest clonotypes hold 88% of the sample. Notes on this clonotype: What this receptor recognizes is not known. No much larger clone is present one base from it, and per-base qualities are unavailable.

The donors were patients who had localized lung adenocarcinoma, which is a subtype of non-small cell lung cancer. The margins of localized lung adenocarcinomas were where the samples came from. For TCR repertoire analysis, CD8+ T cells from tumor tissue were profiled apart from CD4+ T cells. The germline V gene sets CDR1 to MNHNS and CDR2 to SASEGT. Inclusive of the bounding cysteine and phenylalanine, the CDR3 is 11 residues long. The kept DNA is CDR3 alone, 33 bases in frame from the first base. This TCR was recovered from a male donor with lung adenocarcinoma. The CD4 and CD8 labels of this study may be unreliable. The chain is assembled from TRBV6-1 and TRBJ2-1, with a tentative D gene TRBD2 over 6 matching bases. The J call may be wrong; the DNA end is better matched by TRBJ2-3. The sample consisted of CD8+ T cells from the margin of a lung tumor. What this sample's cell subset or site label stands for: tumor margin region. The CDR3 in this case is CASRAGTGQYF. The DNA is as follows: TGTGCCAGCAGGGCCGGGACTGGGCAGTATTTT.